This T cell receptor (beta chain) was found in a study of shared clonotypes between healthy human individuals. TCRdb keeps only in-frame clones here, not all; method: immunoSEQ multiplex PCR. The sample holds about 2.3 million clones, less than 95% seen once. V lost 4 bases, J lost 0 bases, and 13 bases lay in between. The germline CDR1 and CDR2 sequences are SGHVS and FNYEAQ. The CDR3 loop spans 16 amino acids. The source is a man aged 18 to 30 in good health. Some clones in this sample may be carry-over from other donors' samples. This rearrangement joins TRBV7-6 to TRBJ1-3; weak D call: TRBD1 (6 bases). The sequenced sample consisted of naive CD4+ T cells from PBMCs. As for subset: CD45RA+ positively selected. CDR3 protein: CASSSNRALSGNTIYF. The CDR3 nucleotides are TGTGCCAGCAGCTCGAACAGGGCGCTCTCTGGAAACACCATATATTTT.